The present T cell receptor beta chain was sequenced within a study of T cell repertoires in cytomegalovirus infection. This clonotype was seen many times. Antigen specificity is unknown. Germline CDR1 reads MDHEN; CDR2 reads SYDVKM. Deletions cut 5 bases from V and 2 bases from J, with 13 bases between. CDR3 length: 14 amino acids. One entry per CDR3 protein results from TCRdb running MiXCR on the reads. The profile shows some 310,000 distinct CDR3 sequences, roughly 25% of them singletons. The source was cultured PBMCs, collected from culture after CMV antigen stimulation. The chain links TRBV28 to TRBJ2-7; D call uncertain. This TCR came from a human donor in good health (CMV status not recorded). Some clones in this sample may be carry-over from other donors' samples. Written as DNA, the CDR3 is TGTGCCAGCAGTCTTCCGGGCCTCACCTACGAGCAGTACTTC. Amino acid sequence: CASSLPGLTYEQYF. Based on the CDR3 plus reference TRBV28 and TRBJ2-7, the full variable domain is DVKVTQSSRYLVKRTGEKVFLECVQDMDHENMFWYRQDPGLGLRLIYFSYDVKMKEKGDIPEGYSVSREKKERFSLILESASTNQTSMYLCASSLPGLTYEQYFGPGTRLTVT.